These T cell receptor beta chains were read from a single sample in a study of PD-1 blockade in mismatch repair-deficient tumors. Sequencing was performed with immunoSEQ multiplex PCR; in TCRdb, only in-frame clones are kept and a portion is missing. The table lists around 120,000 clones, 70% to 90% of them singletons. The sequences come from peripheral blood, collected 44 weeks after starting pembrolizumab. These receptors all come from an adult with mismatch repair-deficient cancer. The CDR3 runs from the conserved cysteine through the conserved F or W. A D gene is named only where the DNA matches it firmly. Clone size, where shown, is once, few, many, or a class for clones that have expanded.

V gene: TRBV18
clone size: -
J gene: TRBJ2-1
D gene: TRBD1
CDR3 DNA: TGTGCCAGCTCACGCGGACAGGGGTTGAATGAGCAGTTCTTC
CDR3 protein: CASSRGQGLNEQFF

V gene: TRBV28
clone size: -
J gene: TRBJ2-2
D gene: -
CDR3 DNA: TGTGCCAGCAGTTTAATATCCACCGGGGAGCTGTTTTTT
CDR3 protein: CASSLISTGELFF

V gene: TRBV19
clone size: -
J gene: TRBJ1-5
D gene: -
CDR3 DNA: TGTGCCAGTAGTAACGATTATAGCAATCAGCCCCAGCATTTT
CDR3 protein: CASSNDYSNQPQHF

V gene: TRBV10-2
clone size: -
J gene: TRBJ2-1
D gene: -
CDR3 DNA: TGCGCCAGCAGTGAGTCGAAGACTTCAGGCGTCTACAATGAGCAGTTCTTC
CDR3 protein: CASSESKTSGVYNEQFF

V gene: TRBV4-3
clone size: once
J gene: TRBJ2-3
D gene: -
CDR3 DNA: TGCGCCAGCAGCCCCAAGGGCACAGATACGCAGTATTTT
CDR3 protein: CASSPKGTDTQYF

V gene: TRBV4-3
clone size: -
J gene: TRBJ2-3
D gene: TRBD1
CDR3 DNA: TGCGCCAGCAGCCACGGGACAGGTACGGATACGCAGTATTTT
CDR3 protein: CASSHGTGTDTQYF

V gene: TRBV4-3
clone size: -
J gene: TRBJ2-1
D gene: -
CDR3 DNA: TGCGCCAGCAGCCCCCGGGGACGGTACAATGAGCAGTTCTTC
CDR3 protein: CASSPRGRYNEQFF

V gene: TRBV28
clone size: few
J gene: TRBJ1-2
D gene: -
CDR3 DNA: TGTGCCAGCAGTTTAGCCGCCCGAGATGGCTACACCTTC
CDR3 protein: CASSLAARDGYTF

V gene: TRBV29-1
clone size: -
J gene: TRBJ2-1
D gene: TRBD2
CDR3 DNA: TGCAGCGTTGAAGCCCCAGAACTAGCGGGAAATGAGCAGTTCTTC
CDR3 protein: CSVEAPELAGNEQFF

V gene: TRBV5-1
clone size: -
J gene: TRBJ2-1
D gene: TRBD2
CDR3 DNA: TGCGCCAGCAGCCTGCGAGCGGGAGGGGACTACAATGAGCAGTTCTTC
CDR3 protein: CASSLRAGGDYNEQFF

V gene: TRBV11-2
clone size: -
J gene: TRBJ2-1
D gene: TRBD2
CDR3 DNA: TGTGCCAGCAGCCTCCGCCTACTAGCGGGAGGGGATCATGAGCAGTTCTTC
CDR3 protein: CASSLRLLAGGDHEQFF

V gene: TRBV5-1
clone size: -
J gene: TRBJ2-7
D gene: TRBD2
CDR3 DNA: TGCGCCAGCAGCACCGGGGGGGTGAGCGAGCAGTACTTC
CDR3 protein: CASSTGGVSEQYF

V gene: TRBV6-5
clone size: -
J gene: TRBJ1-2
D gene: TRBD1
CDR3 DNA: TGTGCCAGCAGTGGAAACAGGGACAGGGGCTACACCTTC
CDR3 protein: CASSGNRDRGYTF

V gene: TRBV11-2
clone size: -
J gene: TRBJ2-2
D gene: -
CDR3 DNA: TGTGCCAGCAGCTTAGAGGGGGCCACCGGGGAGCTGTTTTTT
CDR3 protein: CASSLEGATGELFF

V gene: TRBV28
clone size: -
J gene: TRBJ1-2
D gene: -
CDR3 DNA: TGTGCCAGCAGTATCCTCCTGTGGGCGCAGGGCTATGGCTACACCTTC
CDR3 protein: CASSILLWAQGYGYTF

V gene: TRBV29-1
clone size: -
J gene: TRBJ2-2
D gene: TRBD2
CDR3 DNA: TGCAGCGTTGTAAGACTAGCGGGAGGGACCGGGGAGCTGTTTTTT
CDR3 protein: CSVVRLAGGTGELFF

V gene: TRBV13
clone size: once
J gene: TRBJ2-7
D gene: -
CDR3 DNA: TGTGCCAGCAGCCGTAGCCAGAGGGACTTTGCCTACGAGCAGTACTTC
CDR3 protein: CASSRSQRDFAYEQYF

V gene: TRBV5-4
clone size: -
J gene: TRBJ2-2
D gene: -
CDR3 DNA: TGTGCCAGCAGCTTGTACGGGGCGAACACCGGGGAGCTGTTTTTT
CDR3 protein: CASSLYGANTGELFF

V gene: TRBV4-3
clone size: -
J gene: TRBJ1-2
D gene: -
CDR3 DNA: TGCGCCAGCAGCCAAGCTATCCGGCTTAGGGGCGATGGCTACACCTTC
CDR3 protein: CASSQAIRLRGDGYTF

V gene: TRBV2
clone size: -
J gene: TRBJ2-4
D gene: -
CDR3 DNA: TGTGCCAGCAGGTCAGAAGGGGGAGCCAAAAACATTCAGTACTTC
CDR3 protein: CASRSEGGAKNIQYF

V gene: TRBV6-5
clone size: -
J gene: TRBJ2-4
D gene: TRBD1
CDR3 DNA: TGTGCCAGCAGTTTACAGGGGACAGCCAAAAACATTCAGTACTTC
CDR3 protein: CASSLQGTAKNIQYF

V gene: TRBV11-2
clone size: -
J gene: TRBJ2-1
D gene: -
CDR3 DNA: TGTGCCAGCAGCTTAGGGCCCTTGCGGCATATGTTCTTC
CDR3 protein: CASSLGPLRHMFF

V gene: TRBV27
clone size: -
J gene: TRBJ2-1
D gene: -
CDR3 DNA: TGTGCCAGCAGTTTATTTCCGCCGGGCCCCAACAACAATGAGCAGTTCTTC
CDR3 protein: CASSLFPPGPNNNEQFF

V gene: TRBV5-1
clone size: few
J gene: TRBJ1-1
D gene: -
CDR3 DNA: TGCGCCAGCAGCCCGGGACCCGACGAGAACACTGAAGCTTTCTTT
CDR3 protein: CASSPGPDENTEAFF

V gene: TRBV11-2
clone size: many
J gene: TRBJ2-1
D gene: -
CDR3 DNA: TGTGCCAGCAGCTCAAACGAGCAGTTCTTC
CDR3 protein: CASSSNEQFF

V gene: TRBV4-3
clone size: -
J gene: TRBJ2-7
D gene: TRBD2
CDR3 DNA: TGCGCCAGCAGCCACCACAATCGGGAGGGCAGGGAAGTCCCCCTCTATTGCGAGCAGTACTTC
CDR3 protein: CASSHHNREGREVPLYCEQYF

V gene: TRBV19
clone size: -
J gene: TRBJ2-1
D gene: TRBD1
CDR3 DNA: TGTGCCAGTAGTAAGATGGGAGACAGGGAAAATGAGCAGTTCTTC
CDR3 protein: CASSKMGDRENEQFF

V gene: TRBV25-1
clone size: -
J gene: TRBJ2-5
D gene: TRBD2
CDR3 DNA: TGTGCCAGCAGTGATGCGGGAGTAAGCCAAGAGACCCAGTACTTC
CDR3 protein: CASSDAGVSQETQYF

V gene: TRBV4-1
clone size: -
J gene: TRBJ2-4
D gene: TRBD1
CDR3 DNA: TGCGCCAGCAGCCCCCGGACAGGGGCAAAGGACATTCAGTACTTC
CDR3 protein: CASSPRTGAKDIQYF

V gene: TRBV5-1
clone size: -
J gene: TRBJ2-7
D gene: TRBD1
CDR3 DNA: TGCGCCAGCACCCCGACAGGGGGCTACGAGCAGTACTTC
CDR3 protein: CASTPTGGYEQYF

V gene: TRBV10-3
clone size: -
J gene: TRBJ2-6
D gene: -
CDR3 DNA: TGTGCCATCAGTGGCCGACAGATATCTGGGGCCAACGTCCTGACTTTC
CDR3 protein: CAISGRQISGANVLTF

V gene: TRBV5-1
clone size: -
J gene: TRBJ2-1
D gene: TRBD1
CDR3 DNA: TGCGCCAGCAGCTTGCGACAGGGAGCGAATGAGCAGTTCTTC
CDR3 protein: CASSLRQGANEQFF

V gene: TRBV7-9
clone size: -
J gene: TRBJ2-7
D gene: TRBD1
CDR3 DNA: TGTGCCAGCAGCCAAACCAGGGGGCTCCACGAGCAGTACTTC
CDR3 protein: CASSQTRGLHEQYF

V gene: TRBV5-4
clone size: -
J gene: TRBJ2-3
D gene: TRBD2
CDR3 DNA: TGTGCCAGCAGCTTGAGACTAGCGGGAGGTGCAGATACGCAGTATTTT
CDR3 protein: CASSLRLAGGADTQYF

V gene: TRBV19
clone size: -
J gene: TRBJ2-4
D gene: -
CDR3 DNA: TGTGCCAGTAGCCTTAACACAGGGGCCAAAAACATTCAGTACTTC
CDR3 protein: CASSLNTGAKNIQYF